The next 10 T cell receptor beta chains were all read from a single sample in a study of T cells in Graves' hyperthyroidism and ophthalmopathy. The TCR beta CDR3 regions underwent amplification using RNA transcripts as the source. In the first-round RT-PCR of the TCR CDR3, the HTBI primer set was used. Using its own MiXCR run on the multiplex PCR reads, TCRdb lists one record per CDR3 protein. The sample has approximately 560,000 distinct CDR3 sequences, about half seen once; the top ten hold about 7.9%. Sequences were obtained from peripheral blood or thyroid tissue (not recorded which). These receptors were collected from a woman between 18 and 30 years old with Graves' hyperthyroidism.

This clonotype was seen repeatedly, ten times or more. The CDR3 DNA sequence: TGTGCCAGCAGCGCCGAATACAAATCCTCCTACGAGCAGTACTTC. Amino acids: CASSAEYKSSYEQYF. The V gene is TRBV7-9, the J gene TRBJ2-7; D is unresolved. The CDR3 is 15 residues long. V was trimmed by 5 bases and J by 0 bases, leaving 14 bases between them. Per germline, CDR1 SEHNR and CDR2 FQNEAQ (reference sequence).

The chain recombines TRBV5-1 with TRBJ2-5; 13 bases are shared with TRBD2. The J segment lost 3 bases and the V segment lost 0 bases, leaving 2 bases of the junction unmatched. CDR1 and CDR2 (germline): SGHRS, YFSETQ. The CDR3 loop spans 16 amino acids. CDR3: CASSLEGTSGEETQYF. Here the CDR3 DNA reads TGCGCCAGCAGCTTGGAGGGGACTAGCGGGGAAGAGACCCAGTACTTC. The variable domain in full, with the rest retrieved from reference TRBV5-1 and TRBJ2-5, is KAGVTQTPRYLIKTRGQQVTLSCSPISGHRSVSWYQQTPGQGLQFLFEYFSETQRNKGNFPGRFSGRQFSNSRSEMNVSTLELGDSALYLCASSLEGTSGEETQYFGPGTRLLVL.

This clonotype was found many times. This chain connects TRBV20-1 to TRBJ1-2; tentative D call: TRBD1 (6 bases). From germline, CDR1 is DFQATT and CDR2 SNEGSKA (reference sequence). The CDR3 consists of 16 residues. The V end lost 1 base, the J end lost 8 bases, and 23 bases lay between the germline ends. The CDR3 loop is CSARVRRGASIEGYTF. CDR3 in DNA: TGCAGTGCTAGAGTGAGGAGGGGGGCCTCGATCGAGGGCTACACCTTC.

This clonotype was seen a few times. The rearrangement links TRBV9 to TRBJ1-1; D not certain. V was pared by 4 bases and J by 6 bases, with 19 bases between. CDR1 SGDLS and CDR2 YYNGEE come from the germline V gene. This CDR3 spans 15 amino acids. The CDR3 DNA follows: TGTGCCAGCAGCCCCCCCTTCGACCCGATGTCTGAAGCTTTCTTT. This encodes CASSPPFDPMSEAFF.

This clonotype has a handful of counts. This chain joins TRBV10-3 and TRBJ1-4, with TRBD1 identical over 10 bases. J was trimmed by 6 bases and V by 2 bases; bases with no gene match: 6. CDR1 ENHRY and CDR2 SYGVKD come from the germline V gene. This CDR3 has 16 amino acids. The CDR3 nucleotides read TGTGCCATCAGTGAGACGCCCGGGACAGGGGATGAAAAACTGTTTTTT. Protein product: CAISETPGTGDEKLFF.

V usage is TRBV7-9 and J usage is TRBJ1-4; 10 nucleotides line up with TRBD1. The CDR3 is 16 amino acids. V trimming: 0 bases; J trimming: 8 bases; junction bases outside the gene matches: 6. Looked up from germline, CDR1 is SEHNR and CDR2 is FQNEAQ (reference sequence). The CDR3: CASSLALGQGKEKLFF. The DNA of the CDR3 is TGTGCCAGCAGCTTAGCCCTGGGACAGGGGAAAGAAAAACTGTTTTTT. Variable domain in full (rest from reference TRBV7-9 and TRBJ1-4): DTGVSQNPRHKITKRGQNVTFRCDPISEHNRLYWYRQTLGQGPEFLTYFQNEAQLEKSRLLSDRFSAERPKGSFSTLEIQRTEQGDSAMYLCASSLALGQGKEKLFFGSGTQLSVL.

The chain has TRBV29-1 and TRBJ1-5; 9 bases line up with TRBD1. The V gene end was trimmed by 4 bases and the J gene end by 4 bases; junction bases not matched to a gene: 5. This CDR3 is 14 amino acids long. CDR1 is SQVTM and CDR2 is ANQGSEA in the germline V gene. CDR3 sequence (DNA): TGCAGCGTTGCGACAGGGGGTGGGAATCAGCCCCAGCATTTT. It is translated as CSVATGGGNQPQHF.

This clonotype was seen a handful of times. The rearrangement links TRBV7-2 to TRBJ1-4, with D possibly TRBD1 on 5 matching bases. The CDR3 is 18 amino acids. Trimming removed 5 bases from V and 8 bases from J, with 27 bases in between. CDR1 SGHTA and CDR2 FQGNSA come from the germline V gene. The CDR3 here is CASSQEERRGGWGEKLFF. The CDR3 nucleotides read TGTGCCAGCAGCCAAGAAGAACGGCGTGGAGGCTGGGGGGAAAAACTGTTTTTT.

This clonotype was found a few times. The chain recombines TRBV7-2 with TRBJ1-5; 8 bases match TRBD1. Germline trimming cut 10 bases from V and 5 bases from J; bases unmatched to any gene: 13. CDR1 and CDR2 from the germline V gene are SGHTA and FQGNSA. The CDR3 is made up of 15 amino acids. The CDR3 DNA sequence: TGTGCCACCAACCCGACCGGACAGGGCGATCAGCCCCAGCATTTT. It is translated as CATNPTGQGDQPQHF.

This clonotype has a count of ten or more. The V gene is TRBV10-3, the J gene TRBJ1-2; unclear D gene. This CDR3 region has 13 residues. V lost 1 base and J lost 2, with 5 bases in between. CDR1 is ENHRY and CDR2 is SYGVKD in the germline V gene. CDR3 DNA sequence: TGTGCCATCAGTGAGTACGGAAACTATGGCTACACCTTC. Translated, it gives CAISEYGNYGYTF.